The 29 T cell receptor beta chains below all came from one sample that was sequenced in a study of CD8 T cell repertoires and HIV-1 epitope variants. Their antigen targets remain unknown. Sequencing was performed with immunoSEQ multiplex PCR; in TCRdb, only in-frame clones are kept and a portion is missing. The sample contains around 5,200 clones, 65% of which appear only once. The sample taken for sequencing was cultured CD8+ T cells derived from PBMCs. These receptor sequences come from a male donor with HIV.

The chain joins TRBV4-3 to TRBJ1-2; 9 bases fit TRBD1. V shed 1 base and J 3 bases; nucleotides not matched to a gene: 3. The length of the CDR3 is 15 residues. Per germline, CDR1 LGHNA and CDR2 YSLEER. DNA of the CDR3: TGCGCCAGCAGCCAAGTATGGACAGGGGACTATGGCTACACCTTC. Its protein product is CASSQVWTGDYGYTF.

The J gene is TRBJ2-7, the V gene TRBV5-6; D is uncertain. Germline CDR1 SGHDT, CDR2 YYEEEE. The CDR3 runs to 11 residues. V was pared by 1 base and J by 5 bases, with 4 bases between. CDR3 amino acids: CASSLTDEQYF. Here the CDR3 DNA reads TGTGCCAGCAGCTTGACGGACGAGCAGTACTTC.

This clone was detected only a few times. The CDR3 sequence: CSARVGTEAFF. CDR3 bases: TGCAGTGCTAGGGTGGGGACTGAAGCTTTCTTT. The chain combines TRBV20-1 with TRBJ1-1; unclear D gene. CDR3 length: 11 residues. Germline V gives CDR1 DFQATT, CDR2 SNEGSKA (reference sequence). With 3 bases removed from V and 5 bases from J, the gap between germline ends came to 7 bases.

The V gene is TRBV6-7, the J gene TRBJ2-7; no clear D. TRBV6-7 is an ORF for which the function is uncertain. This CDR3 is built from 21 residues. The germline V and J ends were trimmed by 6 bases and 0 bases, with 33 bases remaining between them. CDR3: CASSYRDDKPPLPRTSYEQYF. CDR3 bases: TGTGCCAGCAGCTACCGCGATGATAAACCGCCCTTACCGAGGACCTCCTACGAGCAGTACTTC.

This sequence joins TRBV6-5 and TRBJ1-2; 8 nucleotides align to TRBD1. The CDR3 contains 15 residues. Trimming removed 2 bases from V and 5 bases from J; junction bases left unmatched: 7. Germline V CDR1 and CDR2: MNHEY, SVGAGI. CDR3 DNA sequence: TGTGCCAGCAGTTACCAGGGGACAGGACTTTATGGCTACACCTTC. Protein product: CASSYQGTGLYGYTF.

V is TRBV28 and J is TRBJ2-3; 7 bases fit TRBD2. With 2 bases clipped from V and 5 bases from J, the junction kept 7 bases outside the gene matches. The CDR3 totals 15 residues. In germline, CDR1 is MDHEN, CDR2 SYDVKM. The CDR3: CASSLLGGSGDTQYF. The CDR3 bases are TGTGCCAGCAGTTTACTGGGAGGGTCAGGAGATACGCAGTATTTT.

This clone came up once. This chain links TRBV28 with TRBJ2-7; D remains unclear. The CDR3 has 10 amino acids. V gave up 2 bases and J gave up 5 bases, with 1 base separating them. CDR1 MDHEN and CDR2 SYDVKM come from the germline V gene. CDR3 region: CASSLNEQYF. The CDR3 coding sequence is TGTGCCAGCAGTTTAAACGAGCAGTACTTC.

V gene TRBV2 combines with J gene TRBJ2-4; D is ambiguous. The CDR3 length is 19 residues. Between the trimmed V and J ends, which lost 2 bases and 1 base, there was a span of 21 bases. Germline V lookup: CDR1 SNHLY, CDR2 FYNNEI. CDR3 sequence: CASSESNFEAQVAKNIQYF. The DNA of the CDR3 is TGTGCCAGCAGTGAATCTAATTTCGAGGCCCAGGTGGCCAAAAACATTCAGTACTTC. Complete variable domain (other parts from reference TRBV2 and TRBJ2-4): EPEVTQTPSHQVTQMGQEVILRCVPISNHLYFYWYRQILGQKVEFLVSFYNNEISEKSEIFDDQFSVERPDGSNFTLKIRSTKLEDSAMYFCASSESNFEAQVAKNIQYFGAGTRLSVL.

This clone has a single count. J is TRBJ2-7 and V is TRBV7-6; maybe TRBD1 (6 bases). The CDR3 is 16 residues long. V lost 5 bases and J 3 bases, leaving 20 bases between the germline ends. CDR1 is SGHVS and CDR2 is FNYEAQ in the germline V gene. CDR3 DNA: TGTGCCAGCAGCCCCCCCTTCGGGACAAGTAACTACGAGCAGTACTTC. Residues: CASSPPFGTSNYEQYF.

The chain combines TRBV15 with TRBJ1-1; D is uncertain. Germline-derived CDR1 and CDR2 are LNHNV and YYDKDF (reference sequence). The V and J ends lost 0 bases and 2 bases respectively, with 10 bases between them. The CDR3 consists of 15 residues. Here the CDR3 reads CATSRDRGLNTEAFF. The CDR3 DNA reads TGTGCCACCAGCAGAGACCGGGGTTTAAACACTGAAGCTTTCTTT. The variable domain in full, with the rest retrieved from reference TRBV15 and TRBJ1-1, is DAMVIQNPRYQVTQFGKPVTLSCSQTLNHNVMYWYQQKSSQAPKLLFHYYDKDFNNEADTPDNFQSRRPNTSFCFLDIRSPGLGDTAMYLCATSRDRGLNTEAFFGQGTRLTVV.

This clone showed up just once. V and J are TRBV7-9 and TRBJ2-1, with 10 nucleotides matching TRBD2. CDR3 length equals 13 residues. After removal of 8 bases from V and 15 bases from J, the junction contained 13 bases not matched to a gene. Germline CDR1 is SEHNR and CDR2 is FQNEAQ (reference sequence). CDR3 coding DNA: TGTGCCAGCTTAGCCCCAGCGGGAGGGCCGTTGTTCTTC. Translated, it gives CASLAPAGGPLFF.

The CDR3 coding sequence is TGTGCCAGCAGATCGCCGTCCCCTTTATACGAGCAGTACTTC. It encodes CASRSPSPLYEQYF. V usage is TRBV28 and J usage is TRBJ2-7; D is unclear. Trimming cost V 6 bases and J 4 bases, with 16 bases left between them. The CDR3 loop spans 14 amino acids. Per germline, CDR1 MDHEN and CDR2 SYDVKM.

This chain joins TRBV7-9 and TRBJ1-2; possible D gene TRBD1, 5 bases. The CDR3 is 14 residues long. The germline V gene encodes CDR1 SEHNR and CDR2 FQNEAQ (reference sequence). V was shortened by 1 base and J by 3 bases, with 9 bases between the two germline ends. As DNA, the CDR3 is TGTGCCAGCAGCTTAGGAACGGGGGACTATGGCTACACCTTC. Protein product: CASSLGTGDYGYTF.

J is TRBJ2-5 and V is TRBV5-4; D possibly corresponds to TRBD1 (5 bases). The CDR3 totals 15 residues. Trimming removed 3 bases from V and 4 bases from J, with 16 bases in between. Germline V CDR1 and CDR2: SGHNT, YYREEE (reference sequence). This CDR3 reads CASSWQTGAGETQYF. The DNA for the CDR3 is TGTGCCAGCAGCTGGCAAACTGGGGCTGGAGAGACCCAGTACTTC.

The chain couples TRBV10-2 to TRBJ2-5; D unresolved. Germline assignment: CDR1 WSHSY and CDR2 SAAADI. The V end was cut by 3 bases, the J end by 5 bases, with 10 bases between. This CDR3 comprises 13 residues. CDR3 amino acids: CASSDFRAETQYF. CDR3 nucleotides: TGCGCCAGCAGTGATTTCCGCGCTGAGACCCAGTACTTC.

V usage is TRBV9 and J usage is TRBJ2-3; TRBD2 agrees at 11 bases. After removal of 2 bases from V and 0 bases from J, the junction contained 8 bases not matched to a gene. Per germline, CDR1 SGDLS and CDR2 YYNGEE. The length of the CDR3 is 18 residues. The CDR3 nucleotides read TGTGCCAGCAGCGTGAGGCTAGCGGGGGGCCCTAGCACAGATACGCAGTATTTT. Amino acids: CASSVRLAGGPSTDTQYF.

The genes are TRBV9 and TRBJ2-3; 9 bases are shared with TRBD1. The CDR3 contains 17 residues. The germline V gene encodes CDR1 SGDLS and CDR2 YYNGEE. The junction had 9 bases not matched to a gene; V was cut back by 4 bases and J by 0 bases. CDR3 sequence reads: CASSHNRGRMSTDTQYF. The CDR3 DNA reads TGTGCCAGCAGCCACAACAGGGGGCGGATGAGCACAGATACGCAGTATTTT.

The CDR3, as DNA: TGTGCCAGCAGCTCGCCCGGGCTCCCGAACACTGAAGCTTTCTTT. The encoded protein is CASSSPGLPNTEAFF. This rearrangement joins TRBV7-9 to TRBJ1-1; D unresolved. Germline assignment: CDR1 SEHNR and CDR2 FQNEAQ (reference sequence). Deletions cut 4 bases from V and 1 base from J, with 13 bases between. The CDR3 contains 15 residues.

By sample share, this clone is medium-sized (0.01 to 0.1%). This chain joins TRBV5-1 and TRBJ2-7; D call uncertain. Germline V lookup: CDR1 SGHRS, CDR2 YFSETQ. This CDR3 has 14 amino acids. V was shortened by 4 bases and J by 3 bases, with 14 bases between the two germline ends. This CDR3 reads CASSPELDYYEQYF. The CDR3 DNA is TGCGCCAGCAGCCCTGAGTTGGATTACTACGAGCAGTACTTC.

The chain is built from TRBV15 and TRBJ2-7; 7 positions match TRBD1. The CDR3 covers 14 residues. The junction had 2 bases not matched to a gene; V was cut back by 1 base and J by 2 bases. The germline gives CDR1 LNHNV, CDR2 YYDKDF (reference sequence). CDR3 sequence: CATSRVRGPYEQYF. CDR3 bases: TGTGCCACCAGCAGAGTTAGGGGGCCCTACGAGCAGTACTTC. Full variable domain (outside the CDR3, taken from reference TRBV15 and TRBJ2-7): DAMVIQNPRYQVTQFGKPVTLSCSQTLNHNVMYWYQQKSSQAPKLLFHYYDKDFNNEADTPDNFQSRRPNTSFCFLDIRSPGLGDTAMYLCATSRVRGPYEQYFGPGTRLTVT.

This rearrangement joins TRBV28 to TRBJ1-6; D uncertain. Germline lookup yields CDR1 MDHEN and CDR2 SYDVKM. The CDR3 is 17 residues long. Trimming shortened V by 6 bases and J by 5 bases, and 20 bases separated the two germline ends. CDR3 amino acids: CASSGLPGNANNSPLHF. As DNA, the CDR3 is TGTGCCAGCAGCGGGCTTCCAGGCAACGCGAATAATTCACCCCTCCACTTT.

The chain links TRBV7-6 to TRBJ2-5, with a weak D call TRBD2 (6 bases). CDR3 size: 14 residues. Germline CDR1 SGHVS, CDR2 FNYEAQ. Trimming removed 0 bases from V and 4 bases from J, with 9 bases in between. The CDR3 DNA reads TGTGCCAGCAGCTTAGCTGCCGGGGGAGAGACCCAGTACTTC. It translates to CASSLAAGGETQYF.

This clone was seen once. The chain couples TRBV21-1 to TRBJ1-5; TRBD1 is the table's D call and was not checked against the DNA. TRBV21-1 is termed a pseudogene. The CDR3 has 18 residues. CDR3 bases: TGTGCCAGCAGGGATCGACGAGAGCAGCGCGACTGGCAGGGGACACAGCATTTT. Translating gives CASRDRREQRDWQGTQHF.

This rearrangement joins TRBV7-2 to TRBJ2-5, with 8 bases identical to TRBD2. J lost 3 bases, V lost 5 bases, and 11 bases had no gene match. The germline CDR1 and CDR2 sequences are SGHTA and FQGNSA. This CDR3 has 16 amino acids. The CDR3 here is CASSRKAGVREETQYF. In DNA, the CDR3 is TGTGCCAGCAGCAGAAAAGCGGGGGTCAGAGAAGAGACCCAGTACTTC.

V and J are TRBV10-2 and TRBJ2-7; D is uncertain. The CDR3 totals 14 residues. Per germline, CDR1 WSHSY and CDR2 SAAADI. V gave up 8 bases and J gave up 5 bases, with 19 bases separating them. In DNA, the CDR3 is TGCGCCAGCGCCCCAGGCAGCCTTTGGGACGAGCAGTACTTC. Residues: CASAPGSLWDEQYF.

The chain is built from TRBV6-1 and TRBJ2-1; 10 positions agree with TRBD2. The CDR3 is 15 amino acids. Looked up from germline, CDR1 is MNHNS and CDR2 is SASEGT. The V and J ends lost 8 bases and 3 bases, in that order; junction bases with no gene match: 7. The CDR3 DNA is TGTGCCAGCGCCGGACTAGCGGACGTCTACAATGAGCAGTTCTTC. It yields the protein CASAGLADVYNEQFF.

The chain links TRBV28 to TRBJ1-2; 9 bases match TRBD1. The CDR3 has 15 residues. The germline CDR1 and CDR2 sequences are MDHEN and SYDVKM. V shed 6 bases, J shed 3 bases, and the junction held 8 bases outside the gene matches. CDR3 DNA sequence: TGTGCCAGCAGCTCCAACAGGGGGCAGGACTATGGCTACACCTTC. Protein: CASSSNRGQDYGYTF.

The J gene is TRBJ2-2, the V gene TRBV9, with 10 bases that match TRBD1. Per the germline V gene, CDR1 is SGDLS and CDR2 is YYNGEE. This CDR3 spans 16 amino acids. V dropped 3 bases and J dropped 1; count of bases not matched to a gene: 3. In DNA, the CDR3 is TGTGCCAGCAGCGGCGGACAGGGGGGGAACACCGGGGAGCTGTTTTTT. Its protein is CASSGGQGGNTGELFF. Supplemented by reference TRBV9 and TRBJ2-2, the full variable domain reads DSGVTQTPKHLITATGQRVTLRCSPRSGDLSVYWYQQSLDQGLQFLIQYYNGEERAKGNILERFSAQQFPDLHSELNLSSLELGDSALYFCASSGGQGGNTGELFFGEGSRLTVL.

V is TRBV2 and J is TRBJ2-1, with 7 bases matching TRBD1. The junction had 3 bases not matched to a gene; V was cut back by 10 bases and J by 6 bases. Germline V lookup: CDR1 SNHLY, CDR2 FYNNEI. The CDR3 loop spans 11 amino acids. Here the CDR3 reads CAIYRGNEQFF. The CDR3 region has the DNA TGTGCCATCTACAGGGGCAATGAGCAGTTCTTC.